The rows below give T cell receptor beta chains drawn from one sample of a study of T cell responses to AZD1222 COVID-19 vaccine. Data came from immunoSEQ multiplex PCR; TCRdb stores just in-frame clones and leaves some out. The data hold some 170,000 clones, with approximately 90% observed a single time. The sequenced sample was peripheral blood, obtained 28 days after the second AZD1222 dose. The receptors shown here come from an adult who received the AZD1222 COVID-19 vaccine. Each CDR3 is given with its conserved first and last residue. D genes are given only for firm matches. Not every row has a clone size; where given, it reads once, few, many or a size class.

abundance: -
v_gene: TRBV24-1
d_gene: -
j_gene: TRBJ1-2
CDR3aa: CATIDRKKLGYTF
CDR3nt: TGTGCCACCATCGACAGGAAGAAGCTTGGCTACACCTTC

abundance: -
v_gene: TRBV4-3
d_gene: -
j_gene: TRBJ1-4
CDR3aa: CASSQVAGQSNEKLFF
CDR3nt: TGCGCCAGCAGCCAAGTCGCGGGACAATCTAATGAAAAACTGTTTTTT

abundance: -
v_gene: TRBV24-1
d_gene: -
j_gene: TRBJ2-3
CDR3aa: CATRDDSTDTQYF
CDR3nt: TGTGCCACCAGAGACGATAGCACAGATACGCAGTATTTT

abundance: -
v_gene: TRBV19
d_gene: -
j_gene: TRBJ2-2
CDR3aa: CASSITAWTGELFF
CDR3nt: TGTGCCAGTAGTATTACTGCATGGACCGGGGAGCTGTTTTTT

abundance: -
v_gene: TRBV6-6
d_gene: -
j_gene: TRBJ1-2
CDR3aa: CASSYSNQKRGYTF
CDR3nt: TGTGCCAGCAGTTACTCCAACCAAAAGAGAGGCTACACCTTC

abundance: few
v_gene: TRBV11-2
d_gene: -
j_gene: TRBJ2-2
CDR3aa: CASSLTDSNTGELFF
CDR3nt: TGTGCCAGCAGCTTAACAGACTCTAACACCGGGGAGCTGTTTTTT

abundance: -
v_gene: TRBV25-1
d_gene: TRBD1
j_gene: TRBJ1-2
CDR3aa: CASSSTGDGYTF
CDR3nt: TGTGCCAGCAGTTCTACAGGGGATGGCTACACCTTC

abundance: -
v_gene: TRBV27
d_gene: -
j_gene: TRBJ2-7
CDR3aa: CASSLHSSYEQYF
CDR3nt: TGTGCCAGCAGTTTACACAGCTCCTACGAGCAGTACTTC

abundance: -
v_gene: TRBV6-4
d_gene: -
j_gene: TRBJ2-7
CDR3aa: CASSDSPGGEQYF
CDR3nt: TGTGCCAGCAGTGACTCACCTGGTGGGGAGCAGTACTTC

abundance: -
v_gene: TRBV4-2
d_gene: -
j_gene: TRBJ1-2
CDR3aa: CASSPTGVSTYGYTF
CDR3nt: TGTGCCAGCAGCCCGACCGGCGTGTCAACTTATGGCTACACCTTC

abundance: -
v_gene: TRBV3-1/TRBV3-2
d_gene: -
j_gene: TRBJ2-3
CDR3aa: CASSPETDTQYF
CDR3nt: TGTGCCAGCAGCCCCGAGACAGATACGCAGTATTTT

abundance: -
v_gene: TRBV7-2
d_gene: -
j_gene: TRBJ1-1
CDR3aa: CASHRGSYTEAFF
CDR3nt: TGTGCCAGCCATCGGGGGTCGTATACTGAAGCTTTCTTT

abundance: -
v_gene: TRBV30
d_gene: -
j_gene: TRBJ1-5
CDR3aa: CAWSWSRMNQPQHF
CDR3nt: TGTGCCTGGAGTTGGTCACGGATGAATCAGCCCCAGCATTTT

abundance: -
v_gene: TRBV11-2
d_gene: -
j_gene: TRBJ1-5
CDR3aa: CASSLRTHQPQHF
CDR3nt: TGTGCCAGCAGCCTCAGGACCCATCAGCCCCAGCATTTT

abundance: few
v_gene: TRBV10-1
d_gene: TRBD1
j_gene: TRBJ1-5
CDR3aa: CASSVRDRGGRSNQPQHF
CDR3nt: TGCGCCAGCAGTGTTCGGGACAGGGGGGGAAGAAGCAATCAGCCCCAGCATTTT

abundance: -
v_gene: TRBV5-4
d_gene: -
j_gene: TRBJ2-3
CDR3aa: CASSLQEAGFDTQYF
CDR3nt: TGTGCCAGCAGCCTACAGGAGGCGGGGTTCGATACGCAGTATTTT

abundance: -
v_gene: TRBV6-5
d_gene: TRBD1
j_gene: TRBJ2-7
CDR3aa: CASSYSGQGAREQYF
CDR3nt: TGTGCCAGCAGTTACTCGGGACAGGGGGCGAGGGAGCAGTACTTC

abundance: -
v_gene: TRBV5-1
d_gene: -
j_gene: TRBJ2-5
CDR3aa: CATSGEEETQYF
CDR3nt: TGCGCCACCTCGGGGGAGGAAGAGACCCAGTACTTC

abundance: -
v_gene: TRBV2
d_gene: TRBD1
j_gene: TRBJ2-1
CDR3aa: CASRAGTGAGNEQFF
CDR3nt: TGTGCCAGCAGGGCCGGGACAGGGGCGGGAAATGAGCAGTTCTTC

abundance: -
v_gene: TRBV27
d_gene: -
j_gene: TRBJ1-1
CDR3aa: CASSLSGARTEAFF
CDR3nt: TGTGCCAGCAGTTTATCGGGGGCAAGAACTGAAGCTTTCTTT

abundance: -
v_gene: TRBV21-1
d_gene: -
j_gene: TRBJ1-2
CDR3aa: CASSKSWPFYGYTF
CDR3nt: TGTGCCAGCAGCAAATCGTGGCCGTTCTATGGCTACACCTTC

abundance: -
v_gene: TRBV6-5
d_gene: -
j_gene: TRBJ1-4
CDR3aa: CATTGGAGNEKLFF
CDR3nt: TGTGCCACCACCGGGGGGGCAGGGAATGAAAAACTGTTTTTT

abundance: -
v_gene: TRBV4-3
d_gene: -
j_gene: TRBJ2-7
CDR3aa: CASSQGRGVSYEQYF
CDR3nt: TGCGCCAGCAGCCAAGGGCGCGGGGTAAGCTACGAGCAGTACTTC

abundance: -
v_gene: TRBV19
d_gene: -
j_gene: TRBJ2-6
CDR3aa: CASTRATRPTGANVLTF
CDR3nt: TGTGCCAGTACCAGGGCAACCCGTCCCACTGGGGCCAACGTCCTGACTTTC

abundance: -
v_gene: TRBV24-1
d_gene: -
j_gene: TRBJ2-3
CDR3aa: CATSDLRGRESAQYF
CDR3nt: TGTGCCACCAGTGATTTGAGAGGACGGGAATCGGCGCAGTATTTT

abundance: -
v_gene: TRBV18
d_gene: -
j_gene: TRBJ1-1
CDR3aa: CASVGLENTEAFF
CDR3nt: TGTGCCAGCGTAGGACTGGAGAACACTGAAGCTTTCTTT

abundance: -
v_gene: TRBV4-3
d_gene: TRBD2
j_gene: TRBJ2-7
CDR3aa: CASSQNSGAYEQYF
CDR3nt: TGCGCCAGCAGCCAGAACAGCGGGGCGTACGAGCAGTACTTC

abundance: -
v_gene: TRBV24-1
d_gene: -
j_gene: TRBJ1-1
CDR3aa: CATTPGPPDPEAFF
CDR3nt: TGTGCCACCACACCGGGCCCTCCCGACCCTGAAGCTTTCTTT

abundance: -
v_gene: TRBV7-9
d_gene: -
j_gene: TRBJ2-6
CDR3aa: CASSPWPHSGANVLTF
CDR3nt: TGTGCCAGCAGCCCCTGGCCACACTCTGGGGCCAACGTCCTGACTTTC

abundance: -
v_gene: TRBV19
d_gene: TRBD1
j_gene: TRBJ2-1
CDR3aa: CASSTGTGSRNEQFF
CDR3nt: TGTGCCAGTAGTACCGGGACAGGGAGCCGGAATGAGCAGTTCTTC

abundance: -
v_gene: TRBV29-1
d_gene: -
j_gene: TRBJ1-1
CDR3aa: CSVGPGPKNTEAFF
CDR3nt: -

abundance: once
v_gene: TRBV5-5
d_gene: -
j_gene: TRBJ1-2
CDR3aa: CASSSSNPFQGGYTF
CDR3nt: TGTGCCAGCAGCTCCAGTAACCCATTTCAAGGTGGCTACACCTTC

abundance: few
v_gene: TRBV7-8
d_gene: -
j_gene: TRBJ2-4
CDR3aa: CASSYRTKNIQYF
CDR3nt: TGTGCCAGCAGCTATCGAACCAAAAACATTCAGTACTTC

abundance: once
v_gene: TRBV29-1
d_gene: TRBD1
j_gene: TRBJ2-7
CDR3aa: CSVPQGKVNEQYF
CDR3nt: TGCAGCGTCCCACAGGGGAAGGTCAACGAGCAGTACTTC

abundance: -
v_gene: TRBV2
d_gene: -
j_gene: TRBJ2-5
CDR3aa: CASKEGETQYF
CDR3nt: TGTGCCAGCAAGGAAGGAGAGACCCAGTACTTC

abundance: -
v_gene: TRBV6-1
d_gene: -
j_gene: TRBJ1-6
CDR3aa: CASSEAGGSSYNSPLHF
CDR3nt: TGTGCCAGCAGTGAAGCAGGGGGGAGCTCCTATAATTCACCCCTCCACTTT

abundance: -
v_gene: TRBV19
d_gene: -
j_gene: TRBJ1-6
CDR3aa: CASIATSNSPLHF
CDR3nt: TGTGCCAGTATCGCAACAAGCAATTCACCCCTCCACTTT

abundance: -
v_gene: TRBV30
d_gene: -
j_gene: TRBJ2-2
CDR3aa: CAWTSGALNTGELFF
CDR3nt: TGTGCCTGGACCTCTGGGGCTTTAAACACCGGGGAGCTGTTTTTT

abundance: -
v_gene: TRBV11-2
d_gene: -
j_gene: TRBJ1-2
CDR3aa: CASSFSWDSENGYTF
CDR3nt: TGTGCCAGCAGCTTTTCTTGGGACTCAGAAAATGGCTACACCTTC

abundance: -
v_gene: TRBV3-1/TRBV3-2
d_gene: -
j_gene: TRBJ1-6
CDR3aa: CASSQGQITSPLHF
CDR3nt: TGTGCCAGCAGCCAAGGACAGATAACTTCACCCCTCCACTTT

abundance: -
v_gene: TRBV5-6
d_gene: -
j_gene: TRBJ1-3
CDR3aa: CASSQDSSGNTIYF
CDR3nt: TGTGCCAGCAGCCAGGACAGCTCTGGAAACACCATATATTTT

abundance: once
v_gene: TRBV6-1
d_gene: -
j_gene: TRBJ1-2
CDR3aa: CASSEGKGGIMDYTF
CDR3nt: TGTGCCAGCAGTGAAGGAAAAGGGGGGATCATGGACTACACCTTC

abundance: -
v_gene: TRBV11-1
d_gene: TRBD1
j_gene: TRBJ2-3
CDR3aa: CASTYYRGTSDTQYF
CDR3nt: TGTGCCAGCACTTATTACAGGGGTACGTCGGATACGCAGTATTTT

abundance: -
v_gene: TRBV11-2
d_gene: -
j_gene: TRBJ2-7
CDR3aa: CASSPQVSYEQYF
CDR3nt: TGTGCCAGCAGCCCACAGGTTTCCTACGAGCAGTACTTC

abundance: -
v_gene: TRBV6-5
d_gene: -
j_gene: TRBJ1-3
CDR3aa: CASSSLGTDSGNTIYF
CDR3nt: TGTGCCAGCAGTTCCCTCGGGACGGACTCTGGAAACACCATATATTTT

abundance: -
v_gene: TRBV27
d_gene: -
j_gene: TRBJ1-1
CDR3aa: CASSLGVIAFF
CDR3nt: TGTGCCAGCAGTTTAGGAGTTATAGCTTTCTTT

abundance: -
v_gene: TRBV2
d_gene: TRBD1
j_gene: TRBJ1-3
CDR3aa: CASNSGGSSGNTIYF
CDR3nt: TGTGCCAGCAATTCAGGGGGCAGCTCTGGAAACACCATATATTTT

abundance: once
v_gene: TRBV29-1
d_gene: TRBD2
j_gene: TRBJ2-1
CDR3aa: CSVARLAGISYNEQFF
CDR3nt: TGCAGCGTTGCCCGACTAGCGGGTATCTCCTACAATGAGCAGTTCTTC

abundance: -
v_gene: TRBV6-5
d_gene: TRBD2
j_gene: TRBJ2-7
CDR3aa: CASSSFGGVQKEQYF
CDR3nt: TGTGCCAGCAGTTCCTTTGGGGGGGTTCAGAAGGAGCAGTACTTC

abundance: -
v_gene: TRBV4-3
d_gene: TRBD1
j_gene: TRBJ1-4
CDR3aa: CASSPSQGARGEKLFF
CDR3nt: TGCGCCAGCAGCCCTAGCCAGGGGGCGCGAGGTGAAAAACTGTTTTTT

abundance: -
v_gene: TRBV6-5
d_gene: TRBD1
j_gene: TRBJ1-5
CDR3aa: CASRTGDSNQPQHF
CDR3nt: TGTGCCAGCCGTACAGGGGATAGCAATCAGCCCCAGCATTTT

abundance: -
v_gene: TRBV2
d_gene: -
j_gene: TRBJ2-1
CDR3aa: CASNPRTDLGDEQFF
CDR3nt: TGTGCCAGCAACCCCAGGACCGATTTAGGGGATGAGCAGTTCTTC

abundance: -
v_gene: TRBV19
d_gene: TRBD1
j_gene: TRBJ1-6
CDR3aa: CASRGQETYNSPLHF
CDR3nt: TGTGCCAGTAGGGGACAGGAGACTTATAATTCACCCCTCCACTTT

abundance: -
v_gene: TRBV7-9
d_gene: -
j_gene: TRBJ1-2
CDR3aa: CASRPSRAYYGYTF
CDR3nt: TGTGCCAGCAGACCCTCCCGGGCCTACTATGGCTACACCTTC

abundance: -
v_gene: TRBV4-2
d_gene: -
j_gene: TRBJ2-3
CDR3aa: CASSQEAPQEDTQYF
CDR3nt: TGTGCCAGCAGCCAAGAGGCCCCTCAGGAGGATACGCAGTATTTT